Detailed here is one TCR beta chain. This entry belongs to a study of sequential checkpoint blockade in melanoma. Study-level information: First-line arms were nivolumab then ipilimumab, or the reverse, randomized 1:1.

Produced via immunoSEQ multiplex PCR; TCRdb's table is partial and in-frame only. The sample lists around 12,000 clones, about 61% seen once, with 20% to 25% in the top ten. Germline CDR1 SEHNR, CDR2 FQNEAQ (reference sequence). The CDR3 consists of 16 residues. V shed 0 bases and J 4 bases; nucleotides not matched to a gene: 5. Treatment given: randomized to nivolumab then ipilimumab (arm A) or the reverse (arm B). The TCR sequence derives from a human donor with melanoma. Here the sequenced sample was CD8+ T cells sorted from blood (inferred from file names), taken from a patient given nivolumab and ipilimumab in sequence. The chain is built from TRBV7-9 and TRBJ2-1, with TRBD2 matching 8 bases. CDR3 nucleotide sequence: TGTGCCAGCAGCTTAGCATCTAGCGGGCCTTACAATGAGCAGTTCTTC. Its translation is CASSLASSGPYNEQFF.